The 4 T cell receptor beta chains given below trace back to one sample, sequenced in a study of T cell responses to AZD1222 COVID-19 vaccine. Generated by immunoSEQ multiplex PCR, the TCRdb table keeps only in-frame clones and is missing some. The sample contains about 120,000 clones, roughly 90% of which appear only once. This specimen was peripheral blood, taken 28 days after the second AZD1222 dose. Every receptor here comes from an adult who received the AZD1222 COVID-19 vaccine.

The rearrangement uses TRBV18 and TRBJ2-4; no clear D gene. Trimming stripped 4 bases from V and 0 bases from J, with 7 bases between. The CDR3 spans 14 residues. Germline assignment: CDR1 KGHSH and CDR2 LQKENI. The CDR3: CASSHYRAKNIQYF. CDR3 sequence (DNA): TGTGCCAGCTCACACTACCGAGCCAAAAACATTCAGTACTTC.

V gene TRBV5-5 combines with J gene TRBJ1-5; D uncertain. Germline loops: CDR1 SGHKS, CDR2 YYEKEE (reference sequence). V lost 0 bases, J lost 0 bases, and 7 bases lay in between. This CDR3 has 15 amino acids. Here the CDR3 DNA reads TGTGCCAGCAGCTTGGGGCGGTATAGCAATCAGCCCCAGCATTTT. Its protein is CASSLGRYSNQPQHF.

V gene TRBV12-3 or TRBV12-4 combines with J gene TRBJ1-2, with TRBD1 as a possible D gene (5 bases). V shed 7 bases and J shed 7 bases, with 16 bases lying between them. The CDR3 consists of 13 residues. The chain's CDR3 is CASTHGGRGGYTF. The CDR3 coding sequence is TGTGCCAGCACCCATGGGGGGAGGGGTGGCTACACCTTC.

This clone appeared a single time. The rearrangement uses TRBV15 and TRBJ2-1; a possible D gene is TRBD2 (6 bases). V lost 1 base, J lost 4 bases, and 8 bases lay in between. The CDR3 runs 14 residues. Germline V gene lookup returns CDR1 LNHNV and CDR2 YYDKDF (reference sequence). In nucleotides, the CDR3 is TGTGCCACCAGCAGAGCTAGCGCTTACAATGAGCAGTTCTTC. Translation: CATSRASAYNEQFF.